This T cell receptor (beta chain) was recovered during a study of molecular identifiers for immune sequencing clone quantification (dated by TCRdb to between 2017 and 2018). For the study in its entirety: In a replicate experiment, RNA from roughly 21,000 or 96,000 naive CD8 T cells was split into five aliquots, four of which were sequenced. The study was a methods study using CD8 T cells to benchmark molecular-identifier clustering-based TCR repertoire sequencing (MIDCIRS) and TCR RNA copy counting.

V is cut back by 3 bases and J by 6 bases, with 3 bases in the junction unmatched. The CDR3 contains 13 residues, cysteine and phenylalanine counted. Only the CDR3 DNA stays, 39 bases, in frame from base 1. General conclusions and limits of the study: The sizes of highly expanded clones could end up underestimated when identical TCR molecules share a barcode. A single cell's worth of spiked-in Jurkat TCR RNA was reported detectable even among under 1.3 million naive CD8 T cells. In CMV-specific effector cells, clones with more than 20 RNA copies accounted for over 98% of molecules, whereas in naive cells such clones accounted for under 1%. About 3 recovered TCR RNA copies per cell were obtained by modeling, versus around 10 by digital PCR, implying a capture efficiency of about 30%. When barcode sub-clustering was not used, chimeric consensus sequences inflated TCR diversity, with chimeras reaching as high as 47%. The naive libraries included spiked-in Jurkat TCR RNA (10 copies' worth), and this Jurkat TCR RNA is not part of the donor repertoire.

Many counts were recorded for this clonotype. Which antigen it targets is not known. No much larger clonotype is one base removed from it; base qualities were not supplied. Library prep was done by PCR. Instrument on record: NextSeq 500. Bulk TCR libraries were generated as previously described, with the TCR primers listed in Table S5 used. Total RNA was purified with the Qiagen AllPrep DNA/RNA kit. Before analysis, reads from multiple sequencing runs of the same library were pooled. Per the authors' processing: Reads were retained only if their TCR constant sequence matched exactly, and those retained reads were trimmed to 150 nt and grouped according to their 12-nt molecular barcodes. Reads within each barcode group were sub-clustered using a 15% Levenshtein threshold, and quality-weighted consensus sequences were constructed for each RNA molecule. Non-functional sequences were filtered out, along with any lower-count sequence sitting one edit away from another sequence. Based on a fit of two negative binomial distributions, barcode sub-clusters having less than 20% of the maximum read count were discarded. TCRdb reprocessed the public reads (quality trimming at Q25 with fastp, clone calling with MiXCR) and kept in-frame beta chains. Entries are consolidated by CDR3 protein sequence, retaining the most common genes and DNA. The V and J calls were determined by TCRdb, not by the authors. The sample profile shows around 100,000 distinct CDR3 sequences; about 32% of them were found once. The ten largest clonotypes hold about 9.1% of the sample.

Naive CD8 T cell libraries were made from roughly 20,000 to 1,000,000 sorted cells using 10%, 30% or 50% of purified RNA. On a BD FACSAria II, naive CD8 T cells were FACS-sorted as CD8+CD4-CCR7+CD45RA+ and collected into RLT Plus buffer. To test detection sensitivity, Jurkat RNA equal to ten TCR copies was added to samples of about 17,000-1,100,000 naive CD8 T cells. CD8 T cells were enriched with RosetteSep CD8+ T Cell Enrichment Cocktail and Ficoll-Paque, followed by ACK red cell lysis. The chain is assembled from TRBV12-3 or TRBV12-4 and TRBJ2-7; 9 middle bases align to TRBD1. Sequenced: naive CD8+ T cells from blood, with Jurkat cell RNA spiked in. Taken with the paper, the label for cell subset or site translates to: FACS-sorted CD8+CD4-CCR7+CD45RA+ naive T cells. This TCR came from a human donor in good health. Some libraries in this study had Jurkat cell RNA spiked in. The CDR3 corresponds to CASSFGTGFEQYF. DNA sequence: TGTGCCAGCAGTTTTGGGACAGGGTTCGAGCAGTACTTC.